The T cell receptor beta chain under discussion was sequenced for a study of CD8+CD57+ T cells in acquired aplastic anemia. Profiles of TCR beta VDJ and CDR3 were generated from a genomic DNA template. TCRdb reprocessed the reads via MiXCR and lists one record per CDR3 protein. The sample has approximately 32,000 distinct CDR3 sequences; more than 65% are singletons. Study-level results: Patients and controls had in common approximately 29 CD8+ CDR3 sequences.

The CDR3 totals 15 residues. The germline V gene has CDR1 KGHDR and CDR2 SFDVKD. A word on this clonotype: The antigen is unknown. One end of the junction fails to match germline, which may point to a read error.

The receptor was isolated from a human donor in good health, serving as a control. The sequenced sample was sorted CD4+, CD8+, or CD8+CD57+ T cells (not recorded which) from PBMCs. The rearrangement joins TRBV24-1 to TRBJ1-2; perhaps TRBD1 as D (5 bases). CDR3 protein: CATSDSGPTAYGYTF. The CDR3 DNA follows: TGCGCCACCAGTGATTCGGGACCCACGGCCTATGGCTACACCTTC.